The rows below give T cell receptor beta chains drawn from one sample of a study of T cell responses to AZD1222 COVID-19 vaccine. Generated by immunoSEQ multiplex PCR, the TCRdb table keeps only in-frame clones and is missing some. This sample has some 82,000 clones, with approximately 90% found just once. The sequenced sample was peripheral blood, obtained on day 0 of AZD1222 vaccination. These TCRs come from an adult in good health. Each CDR3 is given with its conserved first and last residue. Each record gives: D gene, V gene, J gene, CDR3 DNA, CDR3 protein. A D gene is named only where the DNA matches it firmly.

>.|TRBV4-1|TRBJ1-5
TGCGCCAGCAGCCAAGCGGGGGTAAGCAATCAGCCCCAGCATTTT
CASSQAGVSNQPQHF
>TRBD1|TRBV27|TRBJ2-1
TGTGCCAGCAGTTTGGGACAGGTAGTAGTGGAGCAGTTCTTC
CASSLGQVVVEQFF
>TRBD1|TRBV11-3|TRBJ1-3
TGTGCCAGCAGCCCTACCGGGACAGCCTCCTCTGGAAACACCATATATTTT
CASSPTGTASSGNTIYF
>.|TRBV10-1|TRBJ1-1
TGCGCCAGCAGTGATACGCACACTGAAGCTTTCTTT
CASSDTHTEAFF
>.|TRBV3-1/TRBV3-2|TRBJ2-1
TGTGCCAGCAGCCAGCCCCCCGGTAGGGCAAACTCCTACAATGAGCAGTTCTTC
CASSQPPGRANSYNEQFF
>.|TRBV5-1|TRBJ1-1
TGCGCCAGCAGCTTGGATAGGGGTGAAGCTTTCTTT
CASSLDRGEAFF
>.|TRBV3-1/TRBV3-2|TRBJ1-6
TGTGCCAGCAGCCAGGCCAGACAGGTTTCACCCCTCCACTTT
CASSQARQVSPLHF
>.|TRBV6-1|TRBJ1-5
TGTGCCAGCAGTGAAAGGGGCAGTCAGCCCCAGCATTTT
CASSERGSQPQHF
>TRBD1|TRBV11-3|TRBJ1-5
TGTGCCATCGAACCAATCGCCCCACAGGGGTTGTCAGCCCCAGCATTT
CAIEPIAPQGLSAPAF
>.|TRBV5-1|TRBJ1-4
TGCGCCAGCAGAAACTCGGGACGTGTTAGAGAAAAACTGTTTTTT
CASRNSGRVREKLFF
>.|TRBV12-3/TRBV12-4|TRBJ1-1
TGTGCCAGCAGTTTGGTAGGGTACACTGAAGCTTTCTTT
CASSLVGYTEAFF
>TRBD1|TRBV7-9|TRBJ2-7
TGTGCCAGCTCCAAGACAGGGGGCTCCTACGAGCAGTACTTC
CASSKTGGSYEQYF
>.|TRBV27|TRBJ1-2
TGTGCCAGCAGTTTATCCGTCCTTTCAGGGTTATTGTATGGCTACACCTTC
CASSLSVLSGLLYGYTF
>.|TRBV2|TRBJ1-2
TGTGCCAGCAGTGGGGGAGAAAACAGTGGGTCTGATGGCTACACCTTC
CASSGGENSGSDGYTF
>.|TRBV3-1/TRBV3-2|TRBJ2-2
TGTGCCAGCAGCCAAGGGGGCATGGGGGGCGCCGGCACCGGGGAGCTGTTTTTT
CASSQGGMGGAGTGELFF
>.|TRBV7-9|TRBJ2-2
TGTGCCAGCAGCTTGTCCCCCAGCGCCGGGGAGCTGTTTTTT
CASSLSPSAGELFF
>TRBD1|TRBV27|TRBJ2-1
TGTGCCAGCAGCAGGACAGGGTGGGATGAGCAGTTCTTC
CASSRTGWDEQFF
>.|TRBV28|TRBJ1-4
TGTGCCAGCAGTTTCAGGGGATCAACTAATGAAAAACTGTTTTTT
CASSFRGSTNEKLFF
>TRBD2|TRBV6-5|TRBJ2-1
TGTGCCAGCAGTCGGACTAGCGGGGCCTACAATGAGCAGTTCTTC
CASSRTSGAYNEQFF
>TRBD1|TRBV5-1|TRBJ2-7
TGCGCCAGCAGCCTACCGATGACAGGGTTCGGCGAGCAGTACTTC
CASSLPMTGFGEQYF